This TCR beta chain was recorded in a study of CD8+CD57+ T cells in acquired aplastic anemia. Across the study: Yields of DNA that came from sorted CD4+ and CD8+ cells averaged about 3.3 ug.

The study profiled TCR beta VDJ and CDR3 using genomic DNA as template. TCRdb passed the reads through MiXCR, listing each CDR3 protein once. The data contain approximately 200,000 distinct CDR3 sequences, around 60% of them singletons. The CDR3 sequence is 12 residues long. In germline, CDR1 is SQVTM, CDR2 ANQGSEA. V lost 8 bases, J lost 1 base, and 6 bases lay in between. Specimen: sorted CD4+, CD8+, or CD8+CD57+ T cells (not recorded which) from PBMCs. The J gene is TRBJ2-6, the V gene TRBV29-1; D gene uncertain. This receptor was identified in a human donor in good health. CDR3 sequence (DNA): TGCAGCCCCAAATCTGGGGCCAACGTCCTGACTTTC. It translates to CSPKSGANVLTF.